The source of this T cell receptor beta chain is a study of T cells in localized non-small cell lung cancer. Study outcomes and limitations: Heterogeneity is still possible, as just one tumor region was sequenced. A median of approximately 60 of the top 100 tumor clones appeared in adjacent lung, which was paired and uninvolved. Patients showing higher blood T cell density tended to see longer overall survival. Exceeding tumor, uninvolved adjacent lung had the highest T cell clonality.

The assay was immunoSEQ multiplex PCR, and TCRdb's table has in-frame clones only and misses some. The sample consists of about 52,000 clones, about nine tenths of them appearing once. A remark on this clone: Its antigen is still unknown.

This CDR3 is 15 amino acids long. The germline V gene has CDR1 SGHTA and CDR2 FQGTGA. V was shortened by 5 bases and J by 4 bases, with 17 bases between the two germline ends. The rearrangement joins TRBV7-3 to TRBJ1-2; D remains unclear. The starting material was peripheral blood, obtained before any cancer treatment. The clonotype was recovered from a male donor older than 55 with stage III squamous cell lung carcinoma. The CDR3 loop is CASSPGGPLLYGYTF. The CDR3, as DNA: TGTGCCAGCAGCCCCGGAGGGCCGCTTCTCTATGGCTACACCTTC. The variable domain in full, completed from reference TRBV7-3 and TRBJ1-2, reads GAGVSQTPSNKVTEKGKYVELRCDPISGHTALYWYRQSLGQGPEFLIYFQGTGAADDSGLPNDRFFAVRPEGSVSTLKIQRTERGDSAVYLCASSPGGPLLYGYTFGSGTRLTVV.